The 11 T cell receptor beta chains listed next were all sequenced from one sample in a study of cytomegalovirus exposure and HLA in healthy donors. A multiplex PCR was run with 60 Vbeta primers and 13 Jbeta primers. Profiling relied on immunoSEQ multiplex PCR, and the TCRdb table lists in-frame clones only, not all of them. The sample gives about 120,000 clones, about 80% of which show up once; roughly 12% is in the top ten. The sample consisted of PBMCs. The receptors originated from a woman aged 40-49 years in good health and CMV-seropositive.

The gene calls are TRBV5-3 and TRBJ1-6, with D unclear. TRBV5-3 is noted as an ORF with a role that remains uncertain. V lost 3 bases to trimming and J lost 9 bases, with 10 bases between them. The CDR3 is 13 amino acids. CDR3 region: CARSSPVGSPLHF. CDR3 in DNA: TGTGCCAGAAGCTCCCCGGTTGGTTCACCCCTCCACTTT.

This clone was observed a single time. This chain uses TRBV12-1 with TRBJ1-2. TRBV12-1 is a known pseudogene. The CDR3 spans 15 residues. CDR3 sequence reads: CASSFQTGGDYGYTF. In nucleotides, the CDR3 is TGTGCCAGCAGCTTTCAAACGGGAGGGGACTATGGCTACACCTTC.

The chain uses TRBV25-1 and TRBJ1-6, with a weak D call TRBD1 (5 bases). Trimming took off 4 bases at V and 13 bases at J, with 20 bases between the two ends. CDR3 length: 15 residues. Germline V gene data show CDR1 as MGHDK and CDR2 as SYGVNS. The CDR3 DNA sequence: TGTGCCAGCAGTGGAGGTTGGGGGAGGTACTCCCCCCTCCACTTT. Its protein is CASSGGWGRYSPLHF. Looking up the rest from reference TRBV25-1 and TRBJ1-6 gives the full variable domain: EADIYQTPRYLVIGTGKKITLECSQTMGHDKMYWYQQDPGMELHLIHYSYGVNSTEKGDLSSESTVSRIRTEHFPLTLESARPSHTSQYLCASSGGWGRYSPLHFGNGTRLTVT.

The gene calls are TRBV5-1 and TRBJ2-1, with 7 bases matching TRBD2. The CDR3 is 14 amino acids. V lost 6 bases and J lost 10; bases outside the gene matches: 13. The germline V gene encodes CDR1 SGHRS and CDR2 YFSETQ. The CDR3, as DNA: TGCGCCAGCATGCCCCTAGGGGAGGGTAGGGAGCAGTTCTTC. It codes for CASMPLGEGREQFF. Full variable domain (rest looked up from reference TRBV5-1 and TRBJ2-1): KAGVTQTPRYLIKTRGQQVTLSCSPISGHRSVSWYQQTPGQGLQFLFEYFSETQRNKGNFPGRFSGRQFSNSRSEMNVSTLELGDSALYLCASMPLGEGREQFFGPGTRLTVL.

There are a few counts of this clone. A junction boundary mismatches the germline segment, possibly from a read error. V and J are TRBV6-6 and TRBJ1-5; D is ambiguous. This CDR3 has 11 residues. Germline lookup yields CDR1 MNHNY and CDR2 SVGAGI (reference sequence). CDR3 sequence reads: CASSPGISPSF. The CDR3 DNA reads TGTGCCAGCAGTCCGGGAATTAGTCCCTCTTTT.

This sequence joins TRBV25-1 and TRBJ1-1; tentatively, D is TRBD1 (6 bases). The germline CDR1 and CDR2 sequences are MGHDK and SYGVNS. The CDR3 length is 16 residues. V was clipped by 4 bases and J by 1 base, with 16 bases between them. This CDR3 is CASSGVPGTQNTEAFF. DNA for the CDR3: TGTGCCAGCAGTGGCGTTCCCGGGACACAGAACACTGAAGCTTTCTTT.

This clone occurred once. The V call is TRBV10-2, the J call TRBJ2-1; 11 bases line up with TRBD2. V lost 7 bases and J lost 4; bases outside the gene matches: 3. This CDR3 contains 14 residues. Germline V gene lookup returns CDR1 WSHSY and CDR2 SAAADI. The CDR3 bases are TGCGCCAGCAAGGCTAGCGGGGGGTACAATGAGCAGTTCTTC. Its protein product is CASKASGGYNEQFF.

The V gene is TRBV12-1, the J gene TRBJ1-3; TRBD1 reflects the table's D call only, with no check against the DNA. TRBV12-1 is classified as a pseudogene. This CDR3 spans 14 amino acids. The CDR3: CASSFYQFGNTIYF. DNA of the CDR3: TGTGCCAGCAGCTTTTATCAGTTTGGAAACACCATATATTTT.

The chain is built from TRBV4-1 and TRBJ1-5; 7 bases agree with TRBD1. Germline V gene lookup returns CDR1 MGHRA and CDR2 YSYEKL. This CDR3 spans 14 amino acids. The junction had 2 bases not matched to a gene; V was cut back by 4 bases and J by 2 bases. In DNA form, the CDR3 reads TGCGCCAGCAGCCGAACAGGGGGCAATCAGCCCCAGCATTTT. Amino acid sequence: CASSRTGGNQPQHF.

DNA for the CDR3: TGTGCCAGTAGTATCCGGGACAGACGCTACGAGCAGTACTTC. Encoded protein: CASSIRDRRYEQYF. V is TRBV19 and J is TRBJ2-7; TRBD1 matches at 7 bases. CDR1 LNHDA and CDR2 SQIVND come from the germline V gene (reference sequence). V lost 3 bases to trimming and J lost 3 bases; unmatched junction nucleotides: 5. The CDR3 length is 14 residues.

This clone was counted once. The CDR3 is CASSQTDVSLSPLHF. The CDR3 DNA sequence: TGTGCCAGCTCACAGACAGACGTCTCCCTATCACCCCTCCACTTT. The rearrangement uses TRBV18 and TRBJ1-6, with D tentatively TRBD1 (5 bases). Germline CDR1 KGHSH, CDR2 LQKENI. The CDR3 has 15 amino acids. Trimming took 4 bases from V and 10 from J, leaving 17 bases between them.